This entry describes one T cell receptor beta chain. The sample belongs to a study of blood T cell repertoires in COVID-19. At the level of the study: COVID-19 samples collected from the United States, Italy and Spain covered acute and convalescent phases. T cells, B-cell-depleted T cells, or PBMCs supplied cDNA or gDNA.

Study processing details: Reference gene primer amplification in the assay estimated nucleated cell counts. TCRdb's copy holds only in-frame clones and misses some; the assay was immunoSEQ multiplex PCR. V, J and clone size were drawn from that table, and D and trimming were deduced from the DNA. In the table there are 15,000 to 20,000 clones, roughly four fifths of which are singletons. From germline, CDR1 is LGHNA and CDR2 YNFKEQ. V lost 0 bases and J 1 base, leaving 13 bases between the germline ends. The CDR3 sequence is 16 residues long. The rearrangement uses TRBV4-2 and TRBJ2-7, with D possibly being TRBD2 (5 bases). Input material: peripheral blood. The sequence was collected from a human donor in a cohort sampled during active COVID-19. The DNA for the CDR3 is TGTGCCAGCAGCCAAGATAAAATGGAGGCATCCTACGAGCAGTACTTC. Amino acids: CASSQDKMEASYEQYF.